The entry below gives a single T cell receptor beta chain sequence along with its context. This clonotype has a count of ten or more. What antigen it recognizes has not been identified. The input lacks base qualities; no much larger clone sits a single base away. The data belong to a study of T cell repertoires in cytomegalovirus infection (dated by TCRdb to the late 2010s). Broadly, across the study: Recently identified HLA-C-restricted CMV epitopes, whose presentation resists viral immunomodulation, were targeted by peptide stimulations together with well-studied HLA-B-restricted epitopes. Donor HLA type was relevant to the analysis, because carriage of CMV infection together with the matching HLA type was indicated by public TCR beta signatures.

Results and caveats for the whole study, not just this receptor: In the ex vivo response, HLA-C-restricted CMV-specific TCR beta clonotypes were dominant, and in two of eight donors the single most frequent clonotype came from this HLA-C-restricted group. In both this cohort and an independent roughly 330-donor cohort, the cumulative frequency of public TCR beta family members distinguished carriers of CMV infection plus the relevant HLA type.

The sequencer listed for this sample is Illumina HiSeq 1500. In-frame beta chains were kept once TCRdb had trimmed the public reads at Q25 with fastp and called clones with MiXCR. Each CDR3 protein gets just one entry, which takes the most common genes and DNA from the rows behind it. The sample table lists approximately 260,000 distinct CDR3 sequences, about 20% of them with a count of one. Jointly, the top ten make up roughly 20% of the sample. For CDR1 and CDR2, the germline V gene lists MNHNS and SASEGT. From the cysteine through the phenylalanine, the CDR3 covers 14 amino acids. Only the CDR3 DNA is retained, 42 bases long and in frame from the first base. The V and J ends are trimmed by 10 bases and 2 bases, leaving 15 bases between them. The sample's treatment or condition label, in plain terms: in vitro stimulation with specific CMV peptide epitopes to enrich CMV-specific T cells.

This receptor chain uses TRBV6-1 and TRBJ1-5, and possibly TRBD1, on 5 matching bases. Source: cultured PBMCs, taken from culture after CMV antigen stimulation. This clonotype was obtained from a human donor in good health (CMV status not recorded). Some clones in this sample may be carry-over from other donors' samples. The CDR3 protein is CATKTGGGNQPQHF. The DNA is as follows: TGTGCCACCAAAACGGGGGGGGGCAATCAGCCCCAGCATTTT.